This T cell receptor (beta chain) was profiled in a study of cytomegalovirus exposure and HLA in healthy donors. General study points: DRB1 showed the most TCR associations and HLA-C the fewest in a later analysis, as rates varied by HLA locus. The analysis excluded some indistinguishable V segments, including TRBV6-2 and TRBV6-3. Being productive about 90% or about 30% of the time was typical of most TCR beta V segments in an earlier analysis.

The CDR3 extends over 15 amino acids. Germline V gene data show CDR1 as SNHLY and CDR2 as FYNNEI. The J segment lost 6 bases and the V segment lost 7 bases, leaving 7 bases of the junction unmatched. In the case of this clone: Its target is not known.

The study ran its PCR with 60 Vbeta and 13 Jbeta primers. Assay used: immunoSEQ multiplex PCR; TCRdb lists only in-frame clones, some missing. The table lists over 30,000 clones, 75% to 85% of them singletons. The specimen was PBMCs. The origin of this receptor is a male donor in good health and CMV-seronegative. The chain has TRBV2 and TRBJ2-2, with 11 bases fitting TRBD1. The CDR3 bases are TGTGCCAGCAAGTCTTGGACAGGGGGCTCCGGGGAGCTGTTTTTT. It is translated as CASKSWTGGSGELFF.